This T cell receptor (beta chain) was recovered during a study of blood T cell repertoires in COVID-19. Across the study: COVID-19 samples collected from the United States, Italy and Spain covered acute and convalescent phases. T cells, B-cell-depleted T cells, or PBMCs provided the cDNA or gDNA that served as material.

V was cut by 0 bases and J by 4 bases, with 11 bases left in between. The germline gives CDR1 SGHRS, CDR2 YFSETQ. The CDR3 runs to 15 residues. Per the study methods: It was from reference gene primer amplification that nucleated cell counts were estimated. The table came from immunoSEQ multiplex PCR; TCRdb's copy has only in-frame clones and leaves some out. V, J and clone size are those of that table, while D and trimming were read from the DNA. The data hold about 180,000 clones, with around 86% observed a single time. Input material: peripheral blood. The chain recombines TRBV5-1 with TRBJ2-1; D unclear. The TCR sequence derives from a woman in her thirties with active or convalescent COVID-19. This CDR3 is CASSLEEQSYNEQFF. In DNA, the CDR3 is TGCGCCAGCAGCTTGGAAGAACAGAGTTACAATGAGCAGTTCTTC.